This TCR beta chain was retrieved from a study of T cells in Graves' hyperthyroidism and ophthalmopathy. The CDR3 runs to 14 residues. V gave up 5 bases and J gave up 1 base, with 11 bases separating them. Findings and limits, study-wide: Ophthalmopathy cases were set apart from stable hyperthyroidism by a 13 V-J model.

Amplification of TCR beta CDR3 regions was performed using RNA transcripts as template. HTBI primers were used for first-round RT-PCR of the TCR CDR3. One entry per CDR3 protein results from TCRdb running MiXCR on the multiplex PCR reads. The sample includes about 400,000 distinct CDR3 sequences, approximately 15% of them seen just once. This clonotype was picked up many times. The antigen remains undetermined. Uncontrolled infection, other autoimmune disease, pregnancy or lactation led to exclusion. This chain links TRBV12-3 or TRBV12-4 with TRBJ1-1; D remains ambiguous. The receptor's source is a man aged 18 to 29 with Graves' ophthalmopathy. The sequencing input was blood. The CDR3 loop is CASSPVSRNTEAFF. The CDR3 bases are TGTGCCAGCAGTCCGGTATCGCGGAACACTGAAGCTTTCTTT.